These 10 T cell receptor beta chains were sequenced from one sample in a study of blood T cells in healthy people across ages (dated by TCRdb to between 2015 and 2017). The library was generated by 5' RACE. Sequencing instrument: Illumina HiSeq 2500. A second PCR of roughly 6 to 11 cycles was run with a J-beta primer mix and a sample-barcoded 5' primer. TCRdb redid the processing of the public reads, applying fastp at Q25 and MiXCR, and retained in-frame beta chains. A single entry per CDR3 protein holds the most common genes and DNA from its merged rows. Counted in this sample were about 640,000 distinct CDR3 sequences; approximately 50% of them appeared once. Of the sample, approximately 40% falls within the top ten clones. The sequencing sample was made of blood. The receptor source for this set is a man aged 55-75 years in good health.

The gene calls are TRBV6-1 and TRBJ2-7; D gene unclear. Germline V gene data show CDR1 as MNHNS and CDR2 as SASEGT. V lost 2 bases and J 2 bases, leaving 7 bases between the germline ends. The CDR3 is 13 amino acids. The CDR3 DNA reads as TGTGCCAGCAGTGAAACCCCGGCCTACGAGCAGTACTTC. It is translated as CASSETPAYEQYF.

With regard to this clonotype: One end of the junction does not line up with germline, which may come from a read error. The CDR3 DNA follows: TGTGCCAACAGCTTACCTATAGCGGGGGGGCCGGATACGCAGTATTTT. Translating it yields CANSLPIAGGPDTQYF. The chain couples TRBV7-6 to TRBJ2-3; TRBD2 matches at 11 bases. Germline values: CDR1 SGHVS, CDR2 FNYEAQ. This CDR3 contains 16 residues.

CDR3 nucleotides: TGTGCCAGCAGTGAATGGGGCAGGGGCCGCACTGAAGCTTTCTTT. Translating it yields CASSEWGRGRTEAFF. The chain recombines TRBV25-1 with TRBJ1-1; TRBD1 is a possible D gene (6 bases). Trimming removed 1 base from V and 4 bases from J, with 13 bases in between. The CDR3 loop spans 15 amino acids. Germline V lookup: CDR1 MGHDK, CDR2 SYGVNS.

The chain links TRBV20-1 to TRBJ2-3; D gene unclear. The CDR3 has 15 residues. CDR1 is DFQATT and CDR2 is SNEGSKA in the germline V gene (reference sequence). V was trimmed by 1 base and J by 6 bases, leaving 17 bases between them. CDR3 loop: CSARGTASGVDTQYF. The CDR3 DNA is TGCAGTGCTAGAGGGACCGCAAGTGGGGTCGATACGCAGTATTTT.

The chain couples TRBV6-5 to TRBJ2-5; TRBD2 might be the D (5 bases). Trimming stripped 5 bases from V and 5 bases from J, with 12 bases between. The germline gives CDR1 MNHEY, CDR2 SVGAGI. The CDR3 totals 13 residues. DNA for the CDR3: TGTGCCAGCAGTCGCCTTTCGGGGGAGACCCAGTACTTC. Translated: CASSRLSGETQYF.

The chain carries TRBV6-5 and TRBJ2-5; 8 bases agree with TRBD1. Per the germline V gene, CDR1 is MNHEY and CDR2 is SVGAGI. The CDR3 contains 14 residues. J gave up 6 bases and V 0 bases, and 3 bases lay outside the gene matches. This CDR3 is CASSYSTGEKTQYF. As DNA, the CDR3 is TGTGCCAGCAGTTACTCGACAGGGGAAAAGACCCAGTACTTC.

The sample holds many counts of this clonotype. V usage is TRBV18 and J usage is TRBJ2-7, with 12 bases aligning to TRBD1. This CDR3 is 14 amino acids long. CDR1 and CDR2 from the germline V gene are KGHSH and LQKENI. After removal of 8 bases from V and 4 bases from J, the junction contained 6 bases not matched to a gene. The DNA for the CDR3 is TGTGCCAGCAGCCCGGGACAGGGGGCTTACGAGCAGTACTTC. This encodes CASSPGQGAYEQYF.

The chain links TRBV3-1 to TRBJ2-5; 9 nucleotides line up with TRBD2. Germline-derived CDR1 and CDR2 are LGHDT and YNNKEL (reference sequence). V trimming: 4 bases; J trimming: 11 bases; junction bases outside the gene matches: 17. This CDR3 is 16 amino acids long. In DNA, the CDR3 is TGTGCCAGCAGCCCCACCGGCGGGGGGGCCATCCATGAGCAGTACTTC. This translates into CASSPTGGGAIHEQYF.

The V call is TRBV20-1, the J call TRBJ2-3, with D perhaps being TRBD1 or TRBD2 (7 bases each). CDR3 length: 16 amino acids. Germline CDR1 and CDR2: DFQATT and SNEGSKA (reference sequence). V lost 1 base and J lost 7, with 21 bases in between. This CDR3 is CSARGSGGGGAYTQYF. The CDR3 bases are TGCAGTGCTAGAGGTTCAGGGGGAGGGGGCGCATATACGCAGTATTTT.

V gene TRBV20-1 combines with J gene TRBJ2-5, with D hard to call. The germline gives CDR1 DFQATT, CDR2 SNEGSKA (reference sequence). The CDR3 sequence is 13 residues long. Trimming cost V 2 bases and J 1 base, with 8 bases left between them. The DNA for the CDR3 is TGCAGTGCTAGACGACCCGCCCAAGAGACCCAGTACTTC. Protein sequence: CSARRPAQETQYF.